This T cell receptor (beta chain) is from a study of T cell clonality in common variable immunodeficiency. This clone showed up many times. The read ends 3 residues shy of where the CDR3 ends; the end is completed using the germline J gene. The V gene's germline CDR1 is SGHTA and CDR2 FQGNSA. The CDR3 has 15 residues. The germline V and J ends were trimmed by 1 base and 7 bases, with 16 bases remaining between them. The table came from immunoSEQ multiplex PCR; TCRdb's copy has only in-frame clones and leaves some out. This set yields roughly 52,000 clones and no singletons; the top ten hold 3% to 3.5%.

V is TRBV7-2 and J is TRBJ1-1; weak D call: TRBD1 (6 bases). This clonotype was obtained from a person between 18 and 75 years old in good health. What was sequenced was peripheral blood mononuclear cells. The CDR3 protein is CASSLVEQGRGEAFF. The DNA read from the CDR3 is TGTGCCAGCAGCTTAGTAGAACAGGGCCGGGGTGAA. The whole variable domain, remainder taken from reference TRBV7-2 and TRBJ1-1, is GAGVSQSPSNKVTEKGKDVELRCDPISGHTALYWYRQSLGQGLEFLIYFQGNSAPDKSGLPSDRFSAERTGGSVSTLTIQRTQQEDSAVYLCASSLVEQGRGEAFFGQGTRLTVV.